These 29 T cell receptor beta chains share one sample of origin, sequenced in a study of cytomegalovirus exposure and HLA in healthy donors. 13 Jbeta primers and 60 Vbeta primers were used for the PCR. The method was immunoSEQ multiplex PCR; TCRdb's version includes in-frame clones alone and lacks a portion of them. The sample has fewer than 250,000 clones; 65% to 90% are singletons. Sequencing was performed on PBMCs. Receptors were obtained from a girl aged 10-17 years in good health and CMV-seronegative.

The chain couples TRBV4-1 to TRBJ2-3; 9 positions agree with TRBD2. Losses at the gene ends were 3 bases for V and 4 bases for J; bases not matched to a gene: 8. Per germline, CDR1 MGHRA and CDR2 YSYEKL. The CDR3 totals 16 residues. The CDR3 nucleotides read TGCGCCAGCAGCCAGCGCGCGGGGGGGAGCGCAGATACGCAGTATTTT. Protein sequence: CASSQRAGGSADTQYF.

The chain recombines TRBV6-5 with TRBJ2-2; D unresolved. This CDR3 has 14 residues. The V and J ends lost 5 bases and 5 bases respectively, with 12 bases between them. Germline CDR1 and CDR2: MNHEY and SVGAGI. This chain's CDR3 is CASSSTGGTGELFF. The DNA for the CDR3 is TGTGCCAGCAGTAGCACGGGTGGGACCGGGGAGCTGTTTTTT.

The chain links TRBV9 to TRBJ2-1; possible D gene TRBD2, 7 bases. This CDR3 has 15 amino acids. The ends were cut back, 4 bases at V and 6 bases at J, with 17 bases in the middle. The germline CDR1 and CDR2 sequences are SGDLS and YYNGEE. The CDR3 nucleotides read TGTGCCAGCAGCTCCATGGCGGGGGCCCTCAATGAGCAGTTCTTC. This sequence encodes CASSSMAGALNEQFF.

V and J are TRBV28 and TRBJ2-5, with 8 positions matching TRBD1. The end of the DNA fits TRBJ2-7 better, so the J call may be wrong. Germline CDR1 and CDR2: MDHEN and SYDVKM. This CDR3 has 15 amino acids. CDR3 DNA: TGTGCCAGCAGAGCTGGACAGGGTAAGATCGACGAGCAGTACTTC. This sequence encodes CASRAGQGKIDEQYF.

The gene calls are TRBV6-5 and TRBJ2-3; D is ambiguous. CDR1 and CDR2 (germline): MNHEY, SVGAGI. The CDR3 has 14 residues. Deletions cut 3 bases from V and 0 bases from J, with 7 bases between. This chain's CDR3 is CASSYDGSTDTQYF. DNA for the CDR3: TGTGCCAGCAGTTATGACGGGAGCACAGATACGCAGTATTTT.

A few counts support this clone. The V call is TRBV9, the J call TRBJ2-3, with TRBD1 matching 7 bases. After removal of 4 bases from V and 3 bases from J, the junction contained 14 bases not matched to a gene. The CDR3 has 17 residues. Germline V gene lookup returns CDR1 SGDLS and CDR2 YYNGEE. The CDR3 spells CASSNNDRAVVTDTQYF. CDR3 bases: TGTGCCAGCAGCAATAATGACAGGGCTGTTGTAACAGATACGCAGTATTTT.

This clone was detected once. The DNA of the CDR3 is TGTGCCAGCAGCCAGACGACAGGCCCACAAACCTACAATGAGCAGTTCTTC. Its translation is CASSQTTGPQTYNEQFF. The V gene is TRBV7-6, the J gene TRBJ2-1; a possible D gene is TRBD1 (6 bases). Trimming took off 5 bases at V and 2 bases at J, with 19 bases between the two ends. The CDR3 totals 17 residues. Per germline, CDR1 SGHVS and CDR2 FNYEAQ. The whole variable domain, remainder taken from reference TRBV7-6 and TRBJ2-1, is GAGVSQSPRYKVTKRGQDVALRCDPISGHVSLYWYRQALGQGPEFLTYFNYEAQQDKSGLPNDRFSAERPEGSISTLTIQRTEQRDSAMYRCASSQTTGPQTYNEQFFGPGTRLTVL.

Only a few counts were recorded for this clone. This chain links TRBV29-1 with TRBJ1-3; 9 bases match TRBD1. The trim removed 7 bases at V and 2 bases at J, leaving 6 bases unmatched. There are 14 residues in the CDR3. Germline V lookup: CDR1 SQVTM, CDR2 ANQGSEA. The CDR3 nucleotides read TGCAGCGCCTTACAGGGGGCGGCTGGAAACACCATATATTTT. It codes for CSALQGAAGNTIYF.

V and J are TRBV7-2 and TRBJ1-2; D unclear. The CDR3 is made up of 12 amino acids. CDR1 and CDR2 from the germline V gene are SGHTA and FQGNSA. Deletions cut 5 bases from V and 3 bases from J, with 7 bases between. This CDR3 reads CASSEADYGYTF. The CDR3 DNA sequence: TGTGCCAGCAGCGAGGCTGACTATGGCTACACCTTC.

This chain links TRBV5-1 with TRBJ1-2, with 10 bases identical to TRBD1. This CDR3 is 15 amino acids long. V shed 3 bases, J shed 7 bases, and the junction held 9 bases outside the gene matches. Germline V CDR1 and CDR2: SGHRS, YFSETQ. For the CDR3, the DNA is TGCGCCAGCAGCTCCCCGGGACAGGGGTCTGCTGGCTACACCTTC. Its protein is CASSSPGQGSAGYTF.

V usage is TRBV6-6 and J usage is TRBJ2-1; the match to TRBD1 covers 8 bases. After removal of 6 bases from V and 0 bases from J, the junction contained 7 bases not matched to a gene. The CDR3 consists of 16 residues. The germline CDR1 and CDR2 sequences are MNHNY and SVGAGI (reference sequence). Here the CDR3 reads CASRRTGKSSYNEQFF. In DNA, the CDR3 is TGTGCCAGCAGGCGGACAGGGAAAAGCTCCTACAATGAGCAGTTCTTC.

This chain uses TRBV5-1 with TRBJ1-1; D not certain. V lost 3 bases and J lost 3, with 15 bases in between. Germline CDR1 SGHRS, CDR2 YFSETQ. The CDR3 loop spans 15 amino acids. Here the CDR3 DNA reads TGCGCCAGCAGCTCTGTCCGGGGTTTGGACACTGAAGCTTTCTTT. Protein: CASSSVRGLDTEAFF.

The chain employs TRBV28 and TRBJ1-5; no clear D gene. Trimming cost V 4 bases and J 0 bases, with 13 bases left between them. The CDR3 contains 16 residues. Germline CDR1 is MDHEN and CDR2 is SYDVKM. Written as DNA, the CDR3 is TGTGCCAGCAGTTCCCCTCGGGGAAATAGCAATCAGCCCCAGCATTTT. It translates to CASSSPRGNSNQPQHF.

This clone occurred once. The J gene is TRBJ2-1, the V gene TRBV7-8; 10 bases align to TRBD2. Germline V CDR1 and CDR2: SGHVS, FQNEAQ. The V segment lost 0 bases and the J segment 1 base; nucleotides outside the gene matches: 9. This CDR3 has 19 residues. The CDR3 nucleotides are TGTGCCAGCAGCTTAGCGCAGAGGACTAGCGGTCCTTCCTACAATGAGCAGTTCTTC. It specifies CASSLAQRTSGPSYNEQFF.

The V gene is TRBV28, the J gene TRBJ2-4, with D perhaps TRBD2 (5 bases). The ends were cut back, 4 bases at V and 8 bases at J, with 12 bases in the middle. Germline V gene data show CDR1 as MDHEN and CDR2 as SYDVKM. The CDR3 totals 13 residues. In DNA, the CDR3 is TGTGCCAGCAGTTCGAGGGTAATGGACATTCAGTACTTC. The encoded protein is CASSSRVMDIQYF.

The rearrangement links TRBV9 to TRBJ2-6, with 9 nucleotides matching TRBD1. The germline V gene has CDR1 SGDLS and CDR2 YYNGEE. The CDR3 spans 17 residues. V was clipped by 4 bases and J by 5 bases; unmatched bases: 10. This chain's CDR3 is CASSFGTGRSRANVLTF. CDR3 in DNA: TGTGCCAGCAGCTTCGGGACAGGGAGGTCTAGGGCCAACGTCCTGACTTTC.

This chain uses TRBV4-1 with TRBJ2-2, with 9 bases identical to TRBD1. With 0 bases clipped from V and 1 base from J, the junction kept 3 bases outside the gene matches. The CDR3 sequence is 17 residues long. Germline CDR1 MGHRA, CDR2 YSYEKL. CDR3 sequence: CASSQDPDRGNTGELFF. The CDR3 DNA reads TGCGCCAGCAGCCAAGATCCGGACAGGGGGAACACCGGGGAGCTGTTTTTT.

CDR3 in amino acids: CASSSWGANEQFF. CDR3 in DNA: TGTGCCAGCAGCAGTTGGGGCGCGAATGAGCAGTTCTTC. This rearrangement joins TRBV28 to TRBJ2-1; TRBD1 is a possible D gene (5 bases). V lost 6 bases and J lost 7, with 13 bases in between. Germline V gene lookup returns CDR1 MDHEN and CDR2 SYDVKM. The CDR3 contains 13 residues.

CDR3 residues: CASRLTGTGGEQYF. In DNA form, the CDR3 reads TGTGCCAGCCGACTAACCGGGACAGGAGGCGAGCAGTACTTC. The genes are TRBV6-1 and TRBJ2-7; TRBD1 aligns across 8 bases. The CDR3 is made up of 14 amino acids. Per the germline V gene, CDR1 is MNHNS and CDR2 is SASEGT. V gave up 8 bases and J gave up 6 bases; unmatched junction bases: 12.

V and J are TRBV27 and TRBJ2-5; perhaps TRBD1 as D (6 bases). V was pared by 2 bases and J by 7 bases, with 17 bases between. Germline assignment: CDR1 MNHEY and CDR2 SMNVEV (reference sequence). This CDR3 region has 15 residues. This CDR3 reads CASSLRGRDILTQYF. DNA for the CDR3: TGTGCCAGCAGTTTACGGGGTAGGGACATACTGACCCAGTACTTC.

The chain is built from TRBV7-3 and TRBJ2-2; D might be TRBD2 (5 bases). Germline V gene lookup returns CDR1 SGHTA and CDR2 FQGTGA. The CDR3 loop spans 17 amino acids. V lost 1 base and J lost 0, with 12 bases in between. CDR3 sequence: CASSLNGPAANTGELFF. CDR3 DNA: TGTGCCAGCAGCTTAAATGGCCCAGCGGCGAACACCGGGGAGCTGTTTTTT.

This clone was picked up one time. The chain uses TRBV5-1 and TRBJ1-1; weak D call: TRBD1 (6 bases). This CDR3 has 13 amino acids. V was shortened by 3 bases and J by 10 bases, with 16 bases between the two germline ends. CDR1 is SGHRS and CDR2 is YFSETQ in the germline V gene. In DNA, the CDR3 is TGCGCCAGCAGCTGGGAATCGGGGGGCCGAGCTTTCTTT. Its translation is CASSWESGGRAFF.

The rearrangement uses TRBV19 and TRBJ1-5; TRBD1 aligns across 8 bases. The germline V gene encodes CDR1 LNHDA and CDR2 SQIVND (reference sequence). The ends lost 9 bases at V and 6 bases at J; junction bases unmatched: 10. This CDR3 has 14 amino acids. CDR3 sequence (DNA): TGTGCCAGCCAAGACAGGGGATTTGCTCAGCCCCAGCATTTT. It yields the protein CASQDRGFAQPQHF.

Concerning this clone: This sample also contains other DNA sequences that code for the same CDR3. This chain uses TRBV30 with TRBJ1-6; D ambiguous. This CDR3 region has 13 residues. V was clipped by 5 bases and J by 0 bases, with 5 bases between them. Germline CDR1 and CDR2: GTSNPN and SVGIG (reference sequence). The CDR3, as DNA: TGTGCCTGGGGGAGCTCCTATAATTCACCCCTCCACTTT. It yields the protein CAWGSSYNSPLHF.

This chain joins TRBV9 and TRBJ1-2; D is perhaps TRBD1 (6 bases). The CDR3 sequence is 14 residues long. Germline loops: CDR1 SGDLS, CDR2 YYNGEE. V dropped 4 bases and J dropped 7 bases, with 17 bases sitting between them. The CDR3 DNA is TGTGCCAGCAGCACCCGGACAGAAAGCGGTGGCTACACCTTC. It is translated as CASSTRTESGGYTF.

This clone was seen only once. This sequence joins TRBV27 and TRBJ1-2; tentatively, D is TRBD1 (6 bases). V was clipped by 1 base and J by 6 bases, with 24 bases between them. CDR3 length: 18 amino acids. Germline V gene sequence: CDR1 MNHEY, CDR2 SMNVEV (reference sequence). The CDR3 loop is CASSLYGSGGRGKDGYTF. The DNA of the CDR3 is TGTGCCAGCAGTTTATATGGTTCAGGTGGAAGGGGGAAGGATGGCTACACCTTC.

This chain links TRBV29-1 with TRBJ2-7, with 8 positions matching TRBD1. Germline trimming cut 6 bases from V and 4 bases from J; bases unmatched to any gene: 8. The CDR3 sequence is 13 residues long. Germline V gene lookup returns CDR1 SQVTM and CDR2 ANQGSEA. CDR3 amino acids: CSVGAQGAYEQYF. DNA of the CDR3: TGCAGCGTGGGGGCCCAGGGGGCTTACGAGCAGTACTTC.

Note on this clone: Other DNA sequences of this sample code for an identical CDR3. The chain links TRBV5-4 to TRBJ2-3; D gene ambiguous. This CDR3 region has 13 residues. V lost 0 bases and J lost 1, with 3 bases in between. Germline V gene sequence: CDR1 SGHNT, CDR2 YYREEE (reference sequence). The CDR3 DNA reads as TGTGCCAGCAGCTTGGCCGGCACAGATACGCAGTATTTT. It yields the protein CASSLAGTDTQYF.

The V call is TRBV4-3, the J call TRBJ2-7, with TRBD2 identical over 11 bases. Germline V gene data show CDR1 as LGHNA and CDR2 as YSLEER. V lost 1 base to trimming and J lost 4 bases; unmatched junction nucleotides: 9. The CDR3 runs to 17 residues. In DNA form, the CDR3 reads TGCGCCAGCAGCCAAGGGTTTGTAGCGGGGGGGCTTTACGAGCAGTACTTC. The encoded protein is CASSQGFVAGGLYEQYF.